This T cell receptor beta chain emerged from a study of CD8+CD57+ T cells in acquired aplastic anemia (dated by TCRdb to 2016 to 2018). Concerning the study at large: DNA extracted from sorted CD4+ and CD8+ cells had a mean of roughly 3.4 ug, with a range of roughly 0.18 to 27.4 ug. Mean read counts for healthy donor samples were some 10 million for CD4+ cells and some 11 million for CD8+ cells.

TCR beta VDJ combination and CDR3 sequence profiling used genomic DNA as the template. An Illumina HiSeq 2000 was the platform used for TCR repertoire sequencing. The authors processed their data as follows. Repertoire assessment relied on Simpson's diversity index, CDR3 size and DJ length profiles, and TRBV/TRBJ rearrangement plots. The most abundant DNA sequence in the deep sequencing data was taken as the immunodominant clone. CDR3 amino acid sequences were screened for sharing across subjects and were compared with published repertoires and the VDJdb database. TCRdb reworked the public reads: Q25 trimming with fastp, MiXCR clone assembly, productive beta chains retained. Rows are combined by CDR3 protein, so each entry shows the most common genes and DNA. It is TCRdb's table, rather than the study itself, that gives the V and J calls and clone size. In all, the sample holds some 210,000 distinct CDR3 sequences, and under 65% of those were seen once. Jointly, the top ten make up 25% to 35% of the sample.

TCR repertoires of sorted CD4+ and CD8+ blood T cells from severe aplastic anemia patients and healthy subjects were deep-sequenced in the study. Ficoll-Paque density gradient centrifugation was used to isolate peripheral blood mononuclear cells. Before DNA extraction, CD4+ and CD8+ T cells were sorted by FACS or by magnetic beads. This clonotype was recorded once. It lacks a known antigen. Per-nucleotide qualities are absent, and no much larger clonotype sits a single base away. On its own, one read is weak support. Results and caveats for the whole study, not just this receptor: Although around 30 CD8+ CDR3 sequences were shared by patients and controls, these sequences appeared highly expressed in patients and within the immunodominant clones of patients. CD8+ Simpson's diversity did not differ significantly between patients and healthy controls (P=0.060).

The sequence was obtained from a human donor in good health. Sequenced input: sorted CD4+, CD8+, or CD8+CD57+ T cells (not recorded which) from PBMCs.

The CDR3 here reads CATSDFPGYDTQYF. The nucleotide sequence reads TGTGCCACCAGTGATTTCCCCGGGTATGATACGCAGTATTTT. The chain links TRBV24-1 with TRBJ2-3, with no D gene named confidently. The germline V gene provides CDR1 KGHDR and CDR2 SFDVKD. V is clipped by 1 base and J by 6 bases, and the sequence between their germline boundaries is 10 bases long. Inclusive of the bounding cysteine and phenylalanine, the CDR3 is 14 residues long. The CDR3 DNA has 42 bases and is translated from base 1.